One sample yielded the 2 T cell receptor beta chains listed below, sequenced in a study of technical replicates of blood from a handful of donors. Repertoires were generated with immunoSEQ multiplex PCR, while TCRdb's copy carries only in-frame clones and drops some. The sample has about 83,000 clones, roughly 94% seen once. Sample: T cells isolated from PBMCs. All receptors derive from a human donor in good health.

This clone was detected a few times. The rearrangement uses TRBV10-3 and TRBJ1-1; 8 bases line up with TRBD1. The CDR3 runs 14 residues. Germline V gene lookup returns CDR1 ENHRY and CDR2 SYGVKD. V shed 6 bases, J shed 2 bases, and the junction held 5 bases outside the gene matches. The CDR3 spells CAIRGGQVNTEAFF. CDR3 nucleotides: TGTGCCATCAGAGGGGGACAGGTAAACACTGAAGCTTTCTTT.

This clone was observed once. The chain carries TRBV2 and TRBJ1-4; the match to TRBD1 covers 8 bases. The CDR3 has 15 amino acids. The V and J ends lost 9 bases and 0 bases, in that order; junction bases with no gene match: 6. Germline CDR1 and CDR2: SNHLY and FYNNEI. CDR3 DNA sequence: TGTGCCAGTTCCATACAGGGGGCAACTAATGAAAAACTGTTTTTT. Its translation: CASSIQGATNEKLFF.